Below are 15 T cell receptor beta chains sequenced from a single sample in a study of cytomegalovirus exposure and HLA in healthy donors. Primers included in the PCR were 60 Vbeta and 13 Jbeta primers. Assay used: immunoSEQ multiplex PCR; TCRdb lists only in-frame clones, some missing. The table lists some 140,000 clones, approximately 80% of them singletons, with about 5.6% in the top ten. The sample comprised PBMCs. The receptors here all came from a woman aged 40 to 50 in good health and CMV-seropositive.

The chain couples TRBV7-7 to TRBJ2-1; D perhaps matches TRBD2 (5 bases). The CDR3 length is 15 residues. Germline V CDR1 and CDR2: SSHAT, FNYEAQ (reference sequence). V was trimmed by 6 bases and J by 1 base, leaving 13 bases between them. CDR3 sequence reads: CASSLDWNSYNEQFF. The CDR3 DNA is TGTGCCAGCAGTTTGGACTGGAATTCCTACAATGAGCAGTTCTTC.

V and J are TRBV30 and TRBJ2-3; tentative D call: TRBD1 (5 bases). Germline values: CDR1 GTSNPN, CDR2 SVGIG (reference sequence). The CDR3 loop spans 14 amino acids. The V end lost 0 bases, the J end lost 3 bases, and 10 bases lay between the germline ends. In DNA form, the CDR3 reads TGTGCCTGGAGTGTTCAGGGAAAGACAGATACGCAGTATTTT. Its protein product is CAWSVQGKTDTQYF.

The genes are TRBV4-1 and TRBJ2-3, with TRBD1 identical over 8 bases. The CDR3 totals 15 residues. Unmatched junction bases numbered 3, after V lost 1 base and J lost 3 bases. In germline, CDR1 is MGHRA, CDR2 YSYEKL. The CDR3 DNA follows: TGCGCCAGCAGCCAAGTCAGGGGGCAAACAGATACGCAGTATTTT. Translation: CASSQVRGQTDTQYF.

This sequence joins TRBV5-6 and TRBJ1-2; 7 bases align to TRBD1. This CDR3 is 14 amino acids long. Unmatched junction bases numbered 6, after V lost 3 bases and J lost 4 bases. Germline CDR1 SGHDT, CDR2 YYEEEE. CDR3 in amino acids: CASSYRDSAYGYTF. CDR3 DNA: TGTGCCAGCAGCTACCGGGACAGTGCCTATGGCTACACCTTC.

The rearrangement uses TRBV25-1 and TRBJ2-7; 9 bases agree with TRBD1. In germline, CDR1 is MGHDK, CDR2 SYGVNS. With 5 bases clipped from V and 11 bases from J, the junction kept 10 bases outside the gene matches. The CDR3 consists of 13 residues. CDR3 sequence (DNA): TGTGCCAGCAGTATGCCGGGACAGGGTGACAAGTACTTC. Translation gives CASSMPGQGDKYF.

The chain combines TRBV5-4 with TRBJ2-7, with 8 bases matching TRBD2. Germline CDR1 reads SGHNT; CDR2 reads YYREEE (reference sequence). This CDR3 has 16 amino acids. After removal of 5 bases from V and 5 bases from J, the junction contained 15 bases not matched to a gene. The CDR3 loop reads CASRTFSAGGVNEQYF. The CDR3 bases are TGTGCCAGCAGAACATTTAGTGCGGGAGGAGTAAACGAGCAGTACTTC.

This clone was seen a single time. This chain uses TRBV13 with TRBJ2-1, with 12 bases fitting TRBD2. The trim removed 5 bases at V and 4 bases at J, leaving 9 bases unmatched. Germline lookup yields CDR1 PRHDT and CDR2 FYEKMQ (reference sequence). The CDR3 runs 17 residues. CDR3 DNA: TGTGCCAGCAGCCCTTGGACTAGCGGGAATCCGTACAATGAGCAGTTCTTC. As protein: CASSPWTSGNPYNEQFF.

The chain is built from TRBV27 and TRBJ2-5, with D possibly matching TRBD2 (6 bases). V gave up 0 bases and J gave up 4 bases, with 6 bases separating them. The CDR3 extends over 13 amino acids. Germline V lookup: CDR1 MNHEY, CDR2 SMNVEV (reference sequence). Written as DNA, the CDR3 is TGTGCCAGCAGTTTATCGGGGGGAGAGACCCAGTACTTC. It encodes CASSLSGGETQYF.

This chain connects TRBV5-1 to TRBJ2-7; 7 bases fit TRBD2. The CDR3 is 16 amino acids. Losses at the gene ends were 4 bases for V and 2 bases for J; bases not matched to a gene: 12. Germline lookup yields CDR1 SGHRS and CDR2 YFSETQ. This chain's CDR3 is CASSREVGAGPYEQYF. Here the CDR3 DNA reads TGCGCCAGCAGCCGGGAGGTGGGAGCGGGACCCTACGAGCAGTACTTC.

This chain connects TRBV12-5 to TRBJ2-1; 7 bases are a match to TRBD1. Germline loops: CDR1 LGHNT, CDR2 FRNRAP. This CDR3 has 14 residues. V lost 5 bases, J lost 5 bases, and 6 bases stayed unmatched. The CDR3 sequence: CASGLGTVNNEQFF. The CDR3 DNA follows: TGTGCTAGTGGTCTGGGGACAGTCAACAATGAGCAGTTCTTC.

This sequence joins TRBV15 and TRBJ2-1, with 10 positions matching TRBD2. The V and J ends lost 0 bases and 5 bases, in that order; junction bases with no gene match: 1. The CDR3 is 15 residues long. Germline-derived CDR1 and CDR2 are LNHNV and YYDKDF (reference sequence). CDR3 nucleotides: TGTGCCACCAGCAGAGAGAGCGGGAGGGACAATGAGCAGTTCTTC. It yields the protein CATSRESGRDNEQFF.

The rearrangement uses TRBV7-9 and TRBJ2-7, with 7 nucleotides matching TRBD1. This CDR3 has 14 residues. The junction had 6 bases not matched to a gene; V was cut back by 5 bases and J by 2 bases. Germline CDR1 SEHNR, CDR2 FQNEAQ (reference sequence). The CDR3 spells CASSMTGIAYEQYF. CDR3 nucleotide sequence: TGTGCCAGCAGCATGACAGGGATAGCCTACGAGCAGTACTTC. Complete variable domain (other parts from reference TRBV7-9 and TRBJ2-7): DTGVSQNPRHKITKRGQNVTFRCDPISEHNRLYWYRQTLGQGPEFLTYFQNEAQLEKSRLLSDRFSAERPKGSFSTLEIQRTEQGDSAMYLCASSMTGIAYEQYFGPGTRLTVT.

The V gene is TRBV11-1, the J gene TRBJ2-3, with 12 bases aligning to TRBD2. V trimming: 4 bases; J trimming: 1 base; junction bases outside the gene matches: 3. The CDR3 has 16 residues. Germline V lookup: CDR1 SGHAT, CDR2 FQDESV (reference sequence). The CDR3 region has the DNA TGTGCCAGCAGCTCAGGACTAGCGGGACGCACAGATACGCAGTATTTT. This sequence encodes CASSSGLAGRTDTQYF.

This chain links TRBV4-1 with TRBJ2-1; 7 bases agree with TRBD2. Germline values: CDR1 MGHRA, CDR2 YSYEKL. This CDR3 has 15 amino acids. V lost 0 bases and J lost 6; bases outside the gene matches: 5. The CDR3 nucleotides are TGCGCCAGCAGCCAAGAGGGGCTAGCGGTCAATGAGCAGTTCTTC. Translation gives CASSQEGLAVNEQFF.

This clone was found a few times. The chain combines TRBV10-3 with TRBJ2-5; TRBD2 is a possible D gene (6 bases). CDR3 length: 13 residues. Deletions cut 0 bases from V and 5 bases from J, with 7 bases between. From germline, CDR1 is ENHRY and CDR2 SYGVKD. The CDR3 DNA is TGTGCCATCAGTGAGTCAGGGACTGAGACCCAGTACTTC. This gives the protein CAISESGTETQYF.